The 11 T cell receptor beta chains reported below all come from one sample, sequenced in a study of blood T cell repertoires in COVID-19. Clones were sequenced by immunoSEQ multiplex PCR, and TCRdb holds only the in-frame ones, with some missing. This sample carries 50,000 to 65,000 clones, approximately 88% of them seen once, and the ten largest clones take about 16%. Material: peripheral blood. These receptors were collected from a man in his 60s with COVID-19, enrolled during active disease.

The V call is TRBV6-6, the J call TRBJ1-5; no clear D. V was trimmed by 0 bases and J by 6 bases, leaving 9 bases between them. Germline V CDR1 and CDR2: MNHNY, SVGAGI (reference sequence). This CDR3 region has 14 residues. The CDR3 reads CASSYSSGGQPQHF. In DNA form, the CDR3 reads TGTGCCAGCAGTTACTCGTCCGGCGGTCAGCCCCAGCATTTT.

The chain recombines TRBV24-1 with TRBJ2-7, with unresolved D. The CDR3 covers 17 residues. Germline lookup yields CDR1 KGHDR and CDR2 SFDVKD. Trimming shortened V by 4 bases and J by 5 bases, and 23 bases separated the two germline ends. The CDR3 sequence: CATSDPEAGRAKDEQYF. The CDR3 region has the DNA TGTGCCACCAGTGACCCCGAAGCAGGAAGAGCTAAGGACGAGCAGTACTTC.

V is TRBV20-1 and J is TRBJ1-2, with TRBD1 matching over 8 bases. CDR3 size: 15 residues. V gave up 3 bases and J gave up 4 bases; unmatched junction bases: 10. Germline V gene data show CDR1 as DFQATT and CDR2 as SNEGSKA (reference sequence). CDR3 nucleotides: TGCAGTGCTAGTGGTGCGGGACAGGCTTCCTATGGCTACACCTTC. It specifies CSASGAGQASYGYTF.

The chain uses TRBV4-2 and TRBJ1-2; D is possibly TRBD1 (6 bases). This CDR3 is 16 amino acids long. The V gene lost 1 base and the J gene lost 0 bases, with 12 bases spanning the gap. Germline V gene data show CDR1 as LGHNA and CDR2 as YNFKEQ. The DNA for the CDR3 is TGTGCCAGCAGCCAAGCAGGGGTGGGAGCTAACTATGGCTACACCTTC. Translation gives CASSQAGVGANYGYTF.

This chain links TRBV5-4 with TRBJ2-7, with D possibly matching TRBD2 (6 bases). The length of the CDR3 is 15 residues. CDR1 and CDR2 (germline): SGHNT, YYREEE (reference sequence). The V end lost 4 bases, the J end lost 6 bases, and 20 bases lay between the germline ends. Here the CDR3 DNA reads TGTGCCAGCAGCCCCAACCCGGGACTGTTGATCGAGCAGTACTTC. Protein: CASSPNPGLLIEQYF.

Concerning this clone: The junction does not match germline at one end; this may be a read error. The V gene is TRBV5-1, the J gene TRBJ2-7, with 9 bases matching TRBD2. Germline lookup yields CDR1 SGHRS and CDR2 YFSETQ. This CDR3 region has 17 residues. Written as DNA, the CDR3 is TGCGCCAGCAGGTTGGCCCCCCTCGGGACTAGCCAAACCGAGCAGTACTTC. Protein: CASRLAPLGTSQTEQYF.

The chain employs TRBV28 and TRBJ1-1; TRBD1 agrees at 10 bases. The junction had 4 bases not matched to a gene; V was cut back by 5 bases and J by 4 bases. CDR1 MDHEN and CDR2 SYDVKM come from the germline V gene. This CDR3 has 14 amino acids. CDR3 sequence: CASSPGQGRTEAFF. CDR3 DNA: TGTGCCAGCAGTCCGGGACAGGGGCGCACTGAAGCTTTCTTT.

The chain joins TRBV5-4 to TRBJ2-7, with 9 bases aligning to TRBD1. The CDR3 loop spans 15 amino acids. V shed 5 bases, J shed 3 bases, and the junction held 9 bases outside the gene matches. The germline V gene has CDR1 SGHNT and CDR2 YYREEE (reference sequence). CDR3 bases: TGTGCCAGCAGTAGGACAGGGGAGGCCTTCTACGAGCAGTACTTC. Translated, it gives CASSRTGEAFYEQYF. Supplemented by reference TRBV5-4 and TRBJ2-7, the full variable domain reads ETGVTQSPTHLIKTRGQQVTLRCSSQSGHNTVSWYQQALGQGPQFIFQYYREEENGRGNFPPRFSGLQFPNYSSELNVNALELDDSALYLCASSRTGEAFYEQYFGPGTRLTVT.

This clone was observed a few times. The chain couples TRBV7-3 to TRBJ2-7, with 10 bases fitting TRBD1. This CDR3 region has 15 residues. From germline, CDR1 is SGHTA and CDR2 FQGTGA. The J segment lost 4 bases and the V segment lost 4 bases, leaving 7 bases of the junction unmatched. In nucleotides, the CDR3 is TGTGCCAGCAGCTCCACCGGGACAGGGGTGTACGAGCAGTACTTC. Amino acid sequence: CASSSTGTGVYEQYF.

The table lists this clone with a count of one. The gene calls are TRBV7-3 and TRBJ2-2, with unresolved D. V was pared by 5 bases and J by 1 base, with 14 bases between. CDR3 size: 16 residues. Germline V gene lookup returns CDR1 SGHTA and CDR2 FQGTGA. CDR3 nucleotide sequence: TGTGCCAGCAGCCAAAATCCGGCAGGGAACACCGGGGAGCTGTTTTTT. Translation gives CASSQNPAGNTGELFF.

This CDR3 is CASSYSTGAYGYTF. As DNA, the CDR3 is TGTGCCAGCAGTTACTCAACAGGAGCCTATGGCTACACCTTC. This chain joins TRBV6-5 and TRBJ1-2; D is perhaps TRBD1 (5 bases). Germline V gene data show CDR1 as MNHEY and CDR2 as SVGAGI. Trimming stripped 0 bases from V and 4 bases from J, with 9 bases between. The CDR3 has 14 amino acids.